Listed below are T cell receptor beta chains from one sample, sequenced in a study of T cells in localized non-small cell lung cancer. Only in-frame clones appear in the TCRdb table, and some are missing; sequencing was by immunoSEQ multiplex PCR. The sample holds some 37,000 clones, more than 85% seen once. The source material was peripheral blood, sampled before any cancer treatment. Receptors originate from a man aged 18 to 50 with stage I lung adenocarcinoma. The conserved cysteine and the conserved F or W are not part of the CDR3 here.

TRBV19	13	TRBJ1-1	ASSIGPDLNTEAF
TRBV7-9	14	TRBJ1-5	ASSLGDAGLGQPQH
TRBV7-8	12	TRBJ1-1	ASSLPRDTVEAF
TRBV7-9	10	TRBJ2-2	ASSLGQRGLF
TRBV19	11	TRBJ2-2	ASSIASTGELF
TRBV7-2	15	TRBJ2-2	ASSPPGQGSGTGELF
TRBV19	11	TRBJ2-7	ATSGDRGYEQY
TRBV13	12	TRBJ1-1	ASSSRAGGAEAF
TRBV4-3	14	TRBJ1-4	ASSHHAGTDNEKLF
TRBV6-6	14	TRBJ1-5	ASSPMPVYSNQPQH
TRBV6-1	15	TRBJ1-4	ASSEDFRGVTYEKLF
TRBV7-2	10	TRBJ2-3	ASSLYTDTQY
TRBV9	15	TRBJ1-4	ASSPLASKGAGEKLF
TRBV9	13	TRBJ2-3	ASSVEGRVTDTQY
TRBV7-3	12	TRBJ2-5	ASSSIRTEETQY
TRBV2	13	TRBJ1-5	ASSPDREAYQPQH
TRBV29-1	11	TRBJ1-1	SVDRARNTEAF
TRBV15	12	TRBJ1-3	ATSSQGAGNTIY
TRBV5-1	13	TRBJ2-2	ASSWGGANTGELF
TRBV5-4	11	TRBJ1-1	ASSLNVNTEAF
TRBV10-3	12	TRBJ2-3	AISRGLSTDTQY
TRBV6-5	10	TRBJ1-6	ASSYSNSPLH
TRBV4-1	13	TRBJ2-3	ASSQAGGSTDTQY
TRBV4-1	16	TRBJ2-1	ASSRYSGVAGGLNEQF
TRBV2	15	TRBJ2-1	ASSDEGGGNSYNEQF
TRBV7-3	13	TRBJ2-7	ASSLMAGQGGEQY
TRBV6-1	11	TRBJ1-1	ASNFPGGTEAF
TRBV4-2	13	TRBJ2-7	ASSQRGEGSYEQY
TRBV19	11	TRBJ2-7	ASSIGEGNEQY
TRBV5-4	14	TRBJ2-2	ASSLPGQRGTGELF
TRBV5-6	12	TRBJ1-2	ASYKEGQWAGYT
TRBV6-1	11	TRBJ2-1	ASSQGGYNEQF
TRBV5-1	11	TRBJ2-7	ASSLDRAYEQY
TRBV18	12	TRBJ1-1	ASSYVSPSTEAF
TRBV5-1	12	TRBJ1-1	ASSLAGMGTEAF
TRBV4-1	15	TRBJ1-4	ASRPGRREPTNEKLF
TRBV18	11	TRBJ1-1	ASSAGLNTEAF
TRBV2	11	TRBJ2-7	ASTERGRGEQY
TRBV19	12	TRBJ1-1	ASSIWGSLTEAF
TRBV2	12	TRBJ1-5	ASRGDSGGQPQH
TRBV19	15	TRBJ2-7	ASSLRFVGQGVHEQY
TRBV27	12	TRBJ2-1	ASSLGQSGNEQF
TRBV19	13	TRBJ1-2	ASSIAVTRAYGYT
TRBV5-6	13	TRBJ2-3	ASSLPQSSTDTQY
TRBV28	11	TRBJ1-2	ASSLQGYYGYT
TRBV4-3	13	TRBJ1-2	ASSQEGRQHYGYT
TRBV11-3	14	TRBJ2-2	ASSLVPGHETGELF
TRBV5-4	14	TRBJ1-1	ASSPLGQGLVTEAF
TRBV7-2	13	TRBJ1-1	ASSPWGDSYTEAF
TRBV6-5	13	TRBJ2-7	ASSQKQRTPYEQY
TRBV4-3	12	TRBJ1-4	ASSQTDRGSGLF
TRBV6-1	9	TRBJ1-1	ASSIQQGFL
TRBV7-8	14	TRBJ1-1	ASHLVVGVGNTEAF
TRBV7-9	12	TRBJ1-1	ASSLETGAVEAF